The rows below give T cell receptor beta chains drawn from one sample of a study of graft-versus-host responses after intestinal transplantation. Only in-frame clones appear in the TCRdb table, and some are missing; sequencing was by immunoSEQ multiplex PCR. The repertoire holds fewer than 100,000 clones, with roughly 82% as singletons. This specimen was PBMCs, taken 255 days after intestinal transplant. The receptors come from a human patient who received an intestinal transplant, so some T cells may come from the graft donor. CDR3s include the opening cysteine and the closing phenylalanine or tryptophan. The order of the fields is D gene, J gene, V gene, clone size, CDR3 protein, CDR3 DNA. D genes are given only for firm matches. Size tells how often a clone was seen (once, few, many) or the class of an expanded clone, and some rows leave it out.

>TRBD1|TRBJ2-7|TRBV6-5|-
CASSYGTDSYEQYF
TGTGCCAGCAGTTACGGGACAGACTCCTACGAGCAGTACTTC
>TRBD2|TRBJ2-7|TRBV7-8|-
CASSLQAGGSSYEQYF
TGTGCCAGCAGCTTACAGGCGGGGGGAAGCTCCTACGAGCAGTACTTC
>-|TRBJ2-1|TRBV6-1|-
CASSLLALPYNEQFF
TGTGCCAGCAGCCTTCTAGCGTTGCCCTACAATGAGCAGTTCTTC
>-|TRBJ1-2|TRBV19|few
CAGHRAGYGYTF
TGTGCCGGACACAGGGCTGGCTATGGCTACACCTTC
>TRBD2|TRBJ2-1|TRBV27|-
CASSLSVSSGGSYNEQFF
TGTGCCAGCAGTTTATCTGTTTCTAGCGGGGGGAGTTACAATGAGCAGTTCTTC
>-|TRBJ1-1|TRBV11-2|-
CASSLTLPNTEAFF
TGTGCCAGCAGCTTGACCTTACCGAACACTGAAGCTTTCTTT
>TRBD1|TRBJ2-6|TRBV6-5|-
CASSYLGQGVFGVLTF
TGTGCCAGCAGTTACTTGGGGCAGGGGGTTTTTGGCGTCCTGACTTTC
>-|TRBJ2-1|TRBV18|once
CASSPPAKDSYNEQFF
TGTGCCAGCTCACCACCGGCTAAGGACAGTTACAATGAGCAGTTCTTC
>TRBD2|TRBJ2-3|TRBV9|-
CASSPAGVTSTDTQYF
TGTGCCAGCAGCCCAGCGGGAGTCACCAGCACAGATACGCAGTATTTT
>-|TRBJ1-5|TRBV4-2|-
CASSQDRGSQPQHF
TGTGCCAGCAGCCAAGATCGGGGTAGTCAGCCCCAGCATTTT
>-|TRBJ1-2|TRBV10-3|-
CAISVGGGGYTF
TGTGCCATCAGTGTTGGGGGGGGAGGCTACACCTTC
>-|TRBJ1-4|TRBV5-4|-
CASSLVGAPEKLFF
TGTGCCAGCAGCTTGGTAGGGGCGCCTGAAAAACTGTTTTTT
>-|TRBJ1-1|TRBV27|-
CATHFGPGLEAFF
TGTGCCACTCATTTTGGGCCGGGCCTTGAAGCTTTCTTT
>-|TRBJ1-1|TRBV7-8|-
CASSTPGGGRSATREAFF
TGTGCCAGCAGCACCCCGGGAGGCGGCAGGTCGGCCACCCGGGAAGCTTTCTTT
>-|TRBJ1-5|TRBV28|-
CASSLFRGENQPQHF
TGTGCCAGCAGTTTATTCCGTGGCGAAAATCAGCCCCAGCATTTT
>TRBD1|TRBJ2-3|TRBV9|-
CASSVGGTGADTQYF
TGTGCCAGCAGCGTAGGGGGGACAGGGGCCGATACGCAGTATTTT
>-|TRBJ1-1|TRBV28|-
CASSLWGGGTEAFF
TGTGCCAGCAGTTTATGGGGGGGAGGCACTGAAGCTTTCTTT
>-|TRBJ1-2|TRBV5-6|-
CASSGGYGYTF
TGTGCCAGCAGCGGGGGTTATGGCTACACCTTC
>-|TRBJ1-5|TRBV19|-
CASSINNNQPQHF
TGTGCCAGTAGTATAAACAACAATCAGCCCCAGCATTTT
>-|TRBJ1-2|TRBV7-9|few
CASSLDAGGYTF
TGTGCCAGCAGCTTAGATGCCGGCGGCTACACCTTC
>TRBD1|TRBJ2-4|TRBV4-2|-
CASSQDLGTGEVTKNIQYF
TGTGCCAGCAGCCAAGATCTCGGGACAGGGGAAGTAACCAAAAACATTCAGTACTTC
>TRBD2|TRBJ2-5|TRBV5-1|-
CASTPVAGVTETQYF
TGCGCCAGCACCCCTGTTGCGGGGGTTACGGAGACCCAGTACTTC
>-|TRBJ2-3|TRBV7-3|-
CASSLKAVASTDTQYF
TGTGCCAGCAGCTTAAAAGCGGTAGCCTCCACAGATACGCAGTATTTT
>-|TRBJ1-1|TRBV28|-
CASSFPSGRAFF
TGTGCCAGCAGTTTTCCCTCGGGGAGGGCTTTCTTT
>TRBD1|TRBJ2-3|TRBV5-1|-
CASSLGQGPDTQYF
TGCGCCAGCAGCTTGGGACAGGGCCCAGATACGCAGTATTTT
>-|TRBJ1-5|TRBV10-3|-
CAIRDGHSQPQHF
TGTGCCATACGCGACGGCCACAGTCAGCCCCAGCATTTT
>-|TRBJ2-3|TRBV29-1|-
CSVEAGRETDTQYF
TGCAGCGTTGAGGCGGGCAGGGAGACAGATACGCAGTATTTT
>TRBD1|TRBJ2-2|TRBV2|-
CASSGRGRTGELFF
TGTGCCAGCAGTGGTAGGGGGCGCACCGGGGAGCTGTTTTTT
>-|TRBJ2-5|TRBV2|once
CASSEAGGGLRIETQYF
TGTGCCAGCAGTGAAGCCGGGGGCGGACTTAGAATAGAGACCCAGTACTTC
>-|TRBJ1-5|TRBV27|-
CASSPAVQGGQPQHF
TGTGCCAGCAGTCCCGCGGTACAGGGAGGTCAGCCCCAGCATTTT
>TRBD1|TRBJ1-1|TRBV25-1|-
CASSWTGSEAFF
TGTGCCAGCAGCTGGACAGGGTCTGAAGCTTTCTTT
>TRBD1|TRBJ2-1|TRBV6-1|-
CASNQDRVNIEQFF
TGTGCCAGCAACCAGGACAGGGTTAACATTGAGCAGTTCTTC
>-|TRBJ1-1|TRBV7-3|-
CASSLAGRGTEAFF
TGTGCCAGCAGCCTTGCGGGGCGAGGCACTGAAGCTTTCTTT
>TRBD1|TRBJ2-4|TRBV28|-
CASSPGTGTVIAKNIQYF
TGTGCCAGCAGCCCCGGGACAGGAACAGTCATAGCCAAAAACATTCAGTACTTC
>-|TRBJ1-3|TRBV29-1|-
CSVATGTGNTIYF
TGCAGCGTCGCCACAGGAACTGGAAACACCATATATTTT
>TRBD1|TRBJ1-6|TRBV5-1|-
CASSLSGQGANSPLHF
TGCGCCAGCAGCTTATCGGGACAGGGGGCTAATTCACCCCTCCACTTT
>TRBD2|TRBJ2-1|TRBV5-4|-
CASRIAGLGNEQFF
TGTGCCAGCAGAATAGCGGGTCTCGGCAATGAGCAGTTCTTC
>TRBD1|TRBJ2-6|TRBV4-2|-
CASSQETGGLGGANVLTF
TGTGCCAGCAGCCAAGAGACAGGGGGTCTGGGTGGGGCCAACGTCCTGACTTTC
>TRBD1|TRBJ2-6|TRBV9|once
CASSVTGEIGGANVLTF
TGTGCCAGCAGCGTTACAGGGGAAATCGGTGGGGCCAACGTCCTGACTTTC
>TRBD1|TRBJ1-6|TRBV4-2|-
CASSPRDRDNSPLHF
TGTGCCAGCAGCCCCCGGGACAGAGATAATTCACCCCTCCACTTT
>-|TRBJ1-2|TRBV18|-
CASSPSTPYGYTF
TGTGCCAGCTCACCCTCGACTCCTTATGGCTACACCTTC
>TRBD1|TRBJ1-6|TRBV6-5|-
CASSYSFTGGISPLHF
TGTGCCAGCAGTTACTCGTTCACAGGGGGCATATCACCCCTCCACTTT
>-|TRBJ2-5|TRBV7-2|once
CASSLSPAAGETQYF
TGTGCCAGCAGCTTATCCCCAGCGGCGGGGGAGACCCAGTACTTC
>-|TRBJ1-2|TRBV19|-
CASSSPGAQFYGYTF
TGTGCCAGTAGTTCCCCGGGAGCCCAATTCTATGGCTACACCTTC
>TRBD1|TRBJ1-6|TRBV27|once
CASSLLGTGYSPLHF
TGTGCCAGCAGTTTACTAGGGACAGGTTATTCACCCCTCCACTTT
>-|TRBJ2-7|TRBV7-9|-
CASRPKDSLYEQYF
TGTGCCAGCAGGCCAAAGGACAGCCTCTACGAGCAGTACTTC
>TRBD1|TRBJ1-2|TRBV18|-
CASRHRGLGTNGYTF
TGTGCCAGTCGACACAGGGGGCTAGGAACTAATGGCTACACCTTC
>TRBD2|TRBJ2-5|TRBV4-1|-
CASSQRTLAGGRETQYF
TGCGCCAGCAGCCAAAGGACACTAGCGGGAGGGCGAGAGACCCAGTACTTC
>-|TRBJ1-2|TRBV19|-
CASSIPTSPYGYTF
TGTGCCAGTAGTATACCTACCTCTCCCTATGGCTACACCTTC
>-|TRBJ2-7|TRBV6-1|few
CAIARETYEQYF
TGTGCCATAGCCAGGGAAACCTACGAGCAGTACTTC
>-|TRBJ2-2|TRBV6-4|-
CASSDLKTGELFF
TGTGCCAGCAGTGACTTGAAGACCGGGGAGCTGTTTTTT
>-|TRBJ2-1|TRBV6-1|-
CASSERGMGSNEQFF
TGTGCCAGCAGTGAAAGGGGGATGGGTAGCAATGAGCAGTTCTTC
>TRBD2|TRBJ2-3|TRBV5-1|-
CASSPLAGGPDTQYF
TGCGCCAGCAGCCCCCTAGCGGGGGGGCCAGATACGCAGTATTTT
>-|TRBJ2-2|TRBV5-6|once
CASSAQGRANTGELFF
TGTGCCAGCAGCGCCCAGGGGCGGGCGAACACCGGGGAGCTGTTTTTT